The clone carrying this T cell receptor (beta chain) appeared many times. Sequencing used immunoSEQ multiplex PCR; TCRdb keeps in-frame clones, though not all of them. The repertoire shows some 37,000 clones, none seen only once; the top ten take about 1.2%. The germline V gene has CDR1 DFQATT and CDR2 SNEGSKA (reference sequence). V was trimmed by 5 bases and J by 5 bases, leaving 9 bases between them. The CDR3 length is 11 residues. The entry originates in a study of T cells after posttransplantation cyclophosphamide. This related bone marrow graft donor gave peripheral blood on the day of marrow donation.

The origin of this receptor is a girl between 5 and 17 years old in good health, CMV-negative, and a related stem cell transplant donor. The chain is built from TRBV20-1 and TRBJ2-5; D unclear. The sample was PBMCs. CDR3 DNA sequence: TGCAGTGCTCCGTCGCGGGAGACCCAGTACTTC. Its protein product is CSAPSRETQYF.